Sequencing of this TCR beta chain was carried out in a study of PD-L1 blockade in urothelial cancer. Study-wide background: In terms of prior chemotherapy, patients had received 0 to 3 regimens. A median blood sample held roughly 150,000 T cells and 75,000 to 85,000 unique TCRs.

Only in-frame clones appear in the TCRdb table, and some are missing; sequencing was by immunoSEQ multiplex PCR. The sample holds 38,000 or so clones, around 83% seen once. The length of the CDR3 is 11 residues. In germline, CDR1 is MNHNS, CDR2 SASEGT. V was clipped by 3 bases and J by 5 bases, with 3 bases between them. The chain joins TRBV6-1 to TRBJ2-3; D remains unclear. This TCR derives from a man between 60 and 75 years old with urothelial cancer. Sequences were derived from PBMCs, sampled around atezolizumab (anti-PD-L1) treatment. CDR3 in amino acids: CASSDGDTQYF. The CDR3 bases are TGTGCCAGCAGTGACGGAGATACGCAGTATTTT.